Described below is a single TCR beta chain sequence and its context. The antigen remains undetermined. This specimen belongs to a study of CD8 T cells in Susac syndrome. V trimming: 6 bases; J trimming: 8 bases; junction bases outside the gene matches: 10. CDR3 length: 15 residues. The germline V gene encodes CDR1 MNHEY and CDR2 SVGAGI. Study-level points and caveats: The study acknowledged a relatively small number of individuals in its TCR sequencing and HLA analysis.

Sequencing of TCR beta was performed on blood CD8+ T cells and on blood CD4+ T cells. TEMRA cells were FACS-enriched, with CD8+ and CD4+ T cells isolated negatively. cDNA came from roughly 0.5 to 1 ug RNA primed by random hexamers. It was immunoSEQ multiplex PCR that amplified TCR beta CDR3 across 54 Vbeta and 13 Jbeta. TCRdb redid the calling of the immunoSEQ multiplex PCR reads with MiXCR, one entry per CDR3 protein. The table shows about 200,000 distinct CDR3 sequences, with 90% to 95% occurring only once. The rearrangement uses TRBV6-5 and TRBJ1-6; 7 positions match TRBD1. This clonotype was obtained from a human donor in good health. Sequences were obtained from CD4+ T cells from PBMCs. The CDR3 DNA sequence: TGTGCCAGCAGGGCGGAGTACAGGGGTGATTCACCCCTCCACTTT. Its protein product is CASRAEYRGDSPLHF.